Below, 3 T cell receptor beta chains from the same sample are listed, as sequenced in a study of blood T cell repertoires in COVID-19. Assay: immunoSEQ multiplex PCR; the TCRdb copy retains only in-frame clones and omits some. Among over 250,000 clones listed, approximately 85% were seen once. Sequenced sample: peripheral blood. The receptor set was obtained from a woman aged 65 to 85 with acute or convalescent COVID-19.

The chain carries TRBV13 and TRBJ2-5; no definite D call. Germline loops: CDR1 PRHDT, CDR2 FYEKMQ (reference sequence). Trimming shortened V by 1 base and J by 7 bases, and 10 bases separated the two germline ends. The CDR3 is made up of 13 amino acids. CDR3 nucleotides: TGTGCCAGCAGCTTAGTTTCGTTGCGGACCCAGTACTTC. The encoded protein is CASSLVSLRTQYF.

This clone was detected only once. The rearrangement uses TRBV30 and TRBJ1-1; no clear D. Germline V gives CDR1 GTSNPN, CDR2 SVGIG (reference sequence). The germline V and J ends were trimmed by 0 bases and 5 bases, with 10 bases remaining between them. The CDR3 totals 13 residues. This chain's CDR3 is CAWSVDALTEAFF. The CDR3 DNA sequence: TGTGCCTGGAGTGTTGATGCGCTGACTGAAGCTTTCTTT.

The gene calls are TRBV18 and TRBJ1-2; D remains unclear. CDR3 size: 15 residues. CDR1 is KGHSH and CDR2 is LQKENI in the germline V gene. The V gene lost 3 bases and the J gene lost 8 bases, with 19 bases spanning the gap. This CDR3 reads CASSPSPGDLRGYTF. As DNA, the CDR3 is TGTGCCAGCTCACCCTCTCCGGGAGACTTGAGAGGCTACACCTTC.